The 5 T cell receptor beta chains below come from one sample, sequenced in a study of cytomegalovirus exposure and HLA in healthy donors. PCR amplification relied on 60 Vbeta primers (plus 13 Jbeta primers). This table comes from immunoSEQ multiplex PCR, and its TCRdb copy is limited to in-frame clones, with some not included. The sample lists fewer than 130,000 clones; roughly 86% were seen once. Material for sequencing was PBMCs. These receptors came from a man aged 40-49 years in good health and CMV-seronegative.

This chain joins TRBV5-1 and TRBJ1-1; 9 bases agree with TRBD1. Germline CDR1 reads SGHRS; CDR2 reads YFSETQ. The CDR3 is 16 residues long. Trimming removed 5 bases from V and 1 base from J; junction bases left unmatched: 9. The CDR3 sequence: CASSPRPGQGNTEAFF. CDR3 DNA sequence: TGCGCCAGCAGTCCAAGACCGGGACAGGGGAACACTGAAGCTTTCTTT.

The J gene is TRBJ2-1, the V gene TRBV10-3, with TRBD2 as a possible D gene (6 bases). CDR3 size: 14 residues. Trimming pared 6 bases from V and 2 bases from J, leaving 11 bases between. Germline V CDR1 and CDR2: ENHRY, SYGVKD. CDR3 region: CAISLGTAYNEQFF. The CDR3 DNA sequence: TGTGCCATCAGCCTAGGGACTGCCTACAATGAGCAGTTCTTC.

The chain uses TRBV27 and TRBJ1-1; D gene uncertain. V lost 7 bases and J lost 11, with 14 bases in between. Looked up from germline, CDR1 is MNHEY and CDR2 is SMNVEV (reference sequence). This CDR3 is 11 amino acids long. CDR3 coding DNA: TGTGCCAGCACCCGAGGGATGAATGCTTTCTTT. Translation: CASTRGMNAFF.

This chain joins TRBV29-1 and TRBJ1-1; no firm D call. The germline gives CDR1 SQVTM, CDR2 ANQGSEA. The CDR3 consists of 12 residues. The V end lost 6 bases, the J end lost 0 bases, and 8 bases lay between the germline ends. The DNA of the CDR3 is TGCAGCGTCGACGGAGTGAACACTGAAGCTTTCTTT. This translates into CSVDGVNTEAFF.

This clone showed up just once. The chain has TRBV30 and TRBJ1-6; D is unclear. Per germline, CDR1 GTSNPN and CDR2 SVGIG (reference sequence). Trimming took 7 bases from V and 3 from J, leaving 10 bases between them. The CDR3 extends over 13 amino acids. The chain's CDR3 is CASSTSYNSPLHF. The CDR3 DNA sequence: TGTGCCTCCTCGACAAGCTATAATTCACCCCTCCACTTT.